The sequence of this T cell receptor (beta chain) was determined in a study of human T cells and chemical hapten exposure. Regarding treatment: therapeutic diphenylcyclopropenone sensitization with weekly scalp DPC. It was the library that attached unique molecular identifiers to individual cDNA molecules. TCRdb re-derived calls from the reads in MiXCR, one entry per CDR3 protein. Among around 540 distinct CDR3 sequences listed, around 64% were seen once. The length of the CDR3 is 11 residues. The V and J ends lost 6 bases and 4 bases respectively, with 7 bases between them. Germline V gene lookup returns CDR1 MGHDK and CDR2 SYGVNS. This clonotype was detected once.

Here the sequenced sample was whole blood, taken before DPC sensitization or 2, 6, or about 24 weeks after (not recorded which). The receptor was derived from an adult with alopecia areata. Some clones in this sample may be carry-over from other donors' samples. This table probably holds off-target reads from a library built for another chain. The chain recombines TRBV25-1 with TRBJ2-7, with D unclear. Here the CDR3 DNA reads TGTGCCAGCAGACTCCAGTACGAGCAGTACTTC. Translation: CASRLQYEQYF.